This T cell receptor beta chain was recorded in a study of cytomegalovirus exposure and HLA in healthy donors. Across the whole study: Assignment to the Caucasian-associated ancestry cluster applied to around 76% of the approximately 400 genotyped donors.

Notes on the study in general: What TCR beta sequences reportedly achieved was accurate prediction of HLA-A and HLA-B alleles in most subjects. Within a later analysis, the majority of CMV-associated TCR beta chains appeared HLA-restricted. Reportedly, fewer N-insertions than the approximately 690-donor mean appeared in an Asian-associated ancestry cluster in a later analysis.

Primers included in the PCR were 60 Vbeta and 13 Jbeta primers. The data were produced by immunoSEQ multiplex PCR, yet TCRdb's version contains in-frame clones alone and is incomplete. Here the sample spans roughly 120,000 clones, around 82% being singletons. A word on this clone: Antigen unknown.

Per germline, CDR1 SGHTA and CDR2 FQGNSA. CDR3 length equals 14 residues. Trimming took off 5 bases at V and 1 base at J, with 11 bases between the two ends. The receptor comes from a male donor in good health and CMV-seropositive. The chain uses TRBV7-2 and TRBJ1-1; D remains unclear. Input material: PBMCs. The CDR3 region has the DNA TGTGCCAGCAGCCGAGGAAGATCGAACACTGAAGCTTTCTTT. It encodes CASSRGRSNTEAFF. The whole variable domain, remainder taken from reference TRBV7-2 and TRBJ1-1, is GAGVSQSPSNKVTEKGKDVELRCDPISGHTALYWYRQSLGQGLEFLIYFQGNSAPDKSGLPSDRFSAERTGGSVSTLTIQRTQQEDSAVYLCASSRGRSNTEAFFGQGTRLTVV.